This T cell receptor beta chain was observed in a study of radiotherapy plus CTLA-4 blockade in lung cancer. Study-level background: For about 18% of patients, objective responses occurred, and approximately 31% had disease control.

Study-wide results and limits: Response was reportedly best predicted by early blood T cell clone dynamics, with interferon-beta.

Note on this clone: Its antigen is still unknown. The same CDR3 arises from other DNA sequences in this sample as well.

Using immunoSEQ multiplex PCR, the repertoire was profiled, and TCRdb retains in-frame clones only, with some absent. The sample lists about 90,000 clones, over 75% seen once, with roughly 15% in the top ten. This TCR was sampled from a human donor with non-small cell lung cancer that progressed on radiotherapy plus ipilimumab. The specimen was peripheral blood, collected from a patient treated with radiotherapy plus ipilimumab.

CDR3 sequence (DNA): TGTGCCAGCAGCCCGCAGGCTGCGAACACCGGGGAGCTGTTTTTT. Amino acids: CASSPQAANTGELFF. The chain links TRBV7-3 to TRBJ2-2; D call uncertain. Trimming removed 5 bases from V and 0 bases from J, with 10 bases in between. This CDR3 has 15 amino acids. Germline V lookup: CDR1 SGHTA, CDR2 FQGTGA. Using reference TRBV7-3 and TRBJ2-2 for the parts outside the CDR3, the full variable domain is GAGVSQTPSNKVTEKGKYVELRCDPISGHTALYWYRQSLGQGPEFLIYFQGTGAADDSGLPNDRFFAVRPEGSVSTLKIQRTERGDSAVYLCASSPQAANTGELFFGEGSRLTVL.